The 20 T cell receptor beta chains below come from one sample, sequenced in a study of shared clonotypes between healthy human individuals. TCRdb's copy holds only in-frame clones and misses some; the assay was immunoSEQ multiplex PCR. The data contain 2 million to 2.5 million clones, approximately 95% of them seen just once; the ten biggest clones take up 0.9% to 1.3%. Only CD45RO-negative cells positively selected for CCR7 counted as naive CD8 cells, so terminally differentiated effector memory CD45RA+ cells were excluded. Specimen: naive CD8+ T cells sorted from blood. The receptor source for this set is a man aged 18 to 35 in good health.

The V and J genes are TRBV10-2 and TRBJ1-1; D perhaps matches TRBD1 (5 bases). CDR1 WSHSY and CDR2 SAAADI come from the germline V gene. V was clipped by 7 bases and J by 0 bases, with 9 bases between them. This CDR3 comprises 13 residues. The CDR3 spells CASMRQLNTEAFF. The CDR3 DNA reads as TGCGCCAGCATGAGACAGCTGAACACTGAAGCTTTCTTT.

The chain recombines TRBV10-3 with TRBJ2-7, with no clear D. Trimming took 2 bases from V and 6 from J, leaving 14 bases between them. This CDR3 contains 14 residues. Germline CDR1 and CDR2: ENHRY and SYGVKD. This CDR3 reads CAISEGSPPSEQYF. CDR3 nucleotides: TGTGCCATCAGTGAGGGCTCACCGCCCTCCGAGCAGTACTTC.

CDR3 coding DNA: TGCGCCAGCAGCTTGGACCAGCCCTGGTACAATGAGCAGTTCTTC. Translation gives CASSLDQPWYNEQFF. V and J are TRBV5-1 and TRBJ2-1; D unclear. This CDR3 spans 15 amino acids. Germline values: CDR1 SGHRS, CDR2 YFSETQ. V gave up 0 bases and J gave up 4 bases, with 11 bases separating them.

The chain combines TRBV29-1 with TRBJ2-7, with a possible D match to TRBD1 (5 bases). The CDR3 contains 13 residues. CDR1 is SQVTM, CDR2 ANQGSEA, per germline. Between the trimmed V and J ends, which lost 4 bases and 0 bases, there was a span of 10 bases. The CDR3: CSVVLRASYEQYF. The CDR3 coding sequence is TGCAGCGTTGTCCTCAGGGCCTCCTACGAGCAGTACTTC.

With respect to this clone: Within the sample, other DNA sequences also encode this same CDR3. CDR3 bases: TGTGCCAGCAGCTTGGCCTCCAGCTACGAGCAGTACTTC. It yields the protein CASSLASSYEQYF. The chain carries TRBV5-4 and TRBJ2-7; no reliable D call. This CDR3 has 13 residues. Germline V gene data show CDR1 as SGHNT and CDR2 as YYREEE (reference sequence). The V and J ends lost 0 bases and 3 bases respectively, with 7 bases between them. Full variable domain (missing parts from reference TRBV5-4 and TRBJ2-7): ETGVTQSPTHLIKTRGQQVTLRCSSQSGHNTVSWYQQALGQGPQFIFQYYREEENGRGNFPPRFSGLQFPNYSSELNVNALELDDSALYLCASSLASSYEQYFGPGTRLTVT.

Here the CDR3 DNA reads TGTGCCAGCAGCTTAGCGATAGACTACGAGCAGTACTTC. The encoded protein is CASSLAIDYEQYF. The gene calls are TRBV7-6 and TRBJ2-7; D gene uncertain. This CDR3 is 13 amino acids long. CDR1 is SGHVS, CDR2 FNYEAQ, per germline. V was cut by 0 bases and J by 3 bases, with 6 bases left in between.

This chain connects TRBV27 to TRBJ2-1; D uncertain. Trimming left V 5 bases short and J 4 bases short, with 12 bases between. Germline-derived CDR1 and CDR2 are MNHEY and SMNVEV (reference sequence). The CDR3 totals 14 residues. DNA for the CDR3: TGTGCCAGCAGTCGGATGGAGCTTTACAATGAGCAGTTCTTC. Translation gives CASSRMELYNEQFF.

The gene calls are TRBV19 and TRBJ2-2, with D possibly matching TRBD1 (5 bases). The V gene lost 5 bases and the J gene lost 7 bases, with 17 bases spanning the gap. Germline loops: CDR1 LNHDA, CDR2 SQIVND (reference sequence). The CDR3 is made up of 15 amino acids. CDR3 in amino acids: CASSPRELGIGELFF. DNA for the CDR3: TGTGCCAGTAGTCCCAGGGAATTAGGGATCGGGGAGCTGTTTTTT. Full variable domain (rest looked up from reference TRBV19 and TRBJ2-2): DGGITQSPKYLFRKEGQNVTLSCEQNLNHDAMYWYRQDPGQGLRLIYYSQIVNDFQKGDIAEGYSVSREKKESFPLTVTSAQKNPTAFYLCASSPRELGIGELFFGEGSRLTVL.

This chain uses TRBV6-1 with TRBJ1-6; perhaps TRBD1 as D (5 bases). The V gene lost 1 base and the J gene lost 10 bases, with 11 bases spanning the gap. The length of the CDR3 is 14 residues. Germline values: CDR1 MNHNS, CDR2 SASEGT. This chain's CDR3 is CASSEEGPLSPLHF. In DNA form, the CDR3 reads TGTGCCAGCAGTGAAGAGGGGCCCCTCTCACCCCTCCACTTT.

This clone came up once. The chain combines TRBV9 with TRBJ1-1, with 7 bases lining up with TRBD1. Per the germline V gene, CDR1 is SGDLS and CDR2 is YYNGEE. The CDR3 has 15 amino acids. The junction had 7 bases not matched to a gene; V was cut back by 5 bases and J by 0 bases. CDR3 coding DNA: TGTGCCAGCAGAAGAGGGGGCAGCCTGAACACTGAAGCTTTCTTT. Encoded protein: CASRRGGSLNTEAFF.

The table lists this clone with a count of one. V and J are TRBV27 and TRBJ2-7; 8 positions match TRBD2. The CDR3 covers 14 residues. CDR1 and CDR2 (germline): MNHEY, SMNVEV (reference sequence). V shed 4 bases, J shed 2 bases, and the junction held 4 bases outside the gene matches. The CDR3 reads CASSSTSDAYEQYF. In nucleotides, the CDR3 is TGTGCCAGCAGTTCGACTAGCGATGCCTACGAGCAGTACTTC.

The V gene is TRBV10-3, the J gene TRBJ1-1; D unclear. V was cut by 0 bases and J by 3 bases, with 11 bases left in between. The CDR3 is 15 amino acids. CDR1 is ENHRY, CDR2 SYGVKD, per germline. As DNA, the CDR3 is TGTGCCATCAGTGAGTCGTCGTATCTGGACACTGAAGCTTTCTTT. Translating gives CAISESSYLDTEAFF.

CDR3 in amino acids: CASSFGGEGDTQYF. Here the CDR3 DNA reads TGTGCCAGCAGTTTCGGGGGGGAGGGCGATACGCAGTATTTT. The chain has TRBV28 and TRBJ2-3; 8 bases align to TRBD2. The germline CDR1 and CDR2 sequences are MDHEN and SYDVKM. This CDR3 spans 14 amino acids. V lost 3 bases to trimming and J lost 6 bases; unmatched junction nucleotides: 5.

This chain uses TRBV5-1 with TRBJ2-2, with 8 bases matching TRBD1. The CDR3 length is 16 residues. Trimming cost V 4 bases and J 3 bases; bases outside gene matches: 8. Looked up from germline, CDR1 is SGHRS and CDR2 is YFSETQ. CDR3 protein: CASSERQGIYTGELFF. The DNA for the CDR3 is TGCGCCAGCAGCGAACGACAGGGGATTTACACCGGGGAGCTGTTTTTT.

This CDR3 is CASSIDWQGSFEQYF. CDR3 nucleotides: TGTGCCAGTAGTATAGATTGGCAGGGGTCGTTCGAGCAGTACTTC. The rearrangement uses TRBV19 and TRBJ2-7; possible D gene TRBD1, 6 bases. This CDR3 region has 15 residues. V lost 0 bases and J lost 6, with 15 bases in between. CDR1 and CDR2 from the germline V gene are LNHDA and SQIVND (reference sequence).

The chain recombines TRBV19 with TRBJ2-1; D is unclear. Trimming left V 1 base short and J 5 bases short, with 9 bases between. Germline values: CDR1 LNHDA, CDR2 SQIVND (reference sequence). The CDR3 is 14 amino acids. The CDR3 region is CASSIVHSHNEQFF. The CDR3 DNA sequence: TGTGCCAGTAGTATAGTTCACTCGCACAATGAGCAGTTCTTC.

The V call is TRBV5-4, the J call TRBJ2-3, with 8 bases aligning to TRBD1. This CDR3 spans 17 amino acids. The V and J ends lost 3 bases and 2 bases, in that order; junction bases with no gene match: 11. Germline values: CDR1 SGHNT, CDR2 YYREEE (reference sequence). The chain's CDR3 is CASSSGQGGGHTDTQYF. For the CDR3, the DNA is TGTGCCAGCAGCTCAGGACAGGGAGGCGGGCACACAGATACGCAGTATTTT.

This chain connects TRBV7-9 to TRBJ1-1; 8 bases line up with TRBD1. CDR1 is SEHNR and CDR2 is FQNEAQ in the germline V gene (reference sequence). Trimming at V came to 1 base and at J to 5 bases, leaving 6 bases not matched to a gene. This CDR3 region has 15 residues. The CDR3 DNA is TGTGCCAGCAGCTTAGTACCACAGGGGGGTACTGAAGCTTTCTTT. Its protein product is CASSLVPQGGTEAFF.

This chain uses TRBV27 with TRBJ2-7; D perhaps matches TRBD1 (6 bases). The CDR3 is 12 residues long. The V end lost 8 bases, the J end lost 5 bases, and 13 bases lay between the germline ends. The germline CDR1 and CDR2 sequences are MNHEY and SMNVEV (reference sequence). The CDR3 protein is CASGDNFHEQYF. CDR3 sequence (DNA): TGTGCCAGCGGGGACAATTTCCACGAGCAGTACTTC.

This rearrangement joins TRBV7-9 to TRBJ1-2; D unresolved. Per germline, CDR1 SEHNR and CDR2 FQNEAQ (reference sequence). The V end lost 1 base, the J end lost 4 bases, and 10 bases lay between the germline ends. This CDR3 spans 14 amino acids. The CDR3 DNA sequence: TGTGCCAGCAGCTTAGGGCCGGACTTCTATGGCTACACCTTC. It yields the protein CASSLGPDFYGYTF.